The rows below give T cell receptor beta chains drawn from one sample of a study of immune cell composition in non-small cell lung cancer. Using immunoSEQ multiplex PCR, the repertoire was profiled, and TCRdb retains in-frame clones only, with some absent. In the table there are more than 800 clones, 82% of which are singletons. What was sequenced was non-adjacent lung tissue. These receptor sequences come from a human donor with non-small cell lung cancer. Each CDR3 is given with its conserved first and last residue. Each record gives: clone size, V gene, J gene, D gene, CDR3 DNA, CDR3 protein. D genes are given only for firm matches. Only some rows state a clone size, as once, few, many or a class for expanded clones.

abundance: .
v_gene: TRBV14
j_gene: TRBJ2-1
d_gene: .
CDR3nt: TGTGCCAGCAGCCAAGCCGCCAGACTAGAAAGGTTCTTC
CDR3aa: CASSQAARLERFF

abundance: .
v_gene: TRBV7-6
j_gene: TRBJ1-1
d_gene: .
CDR3nt: TGTGCCAGCAGCCCACTAGCGTCCAAGAACACTGAAGCTTTCTTT
CDR3aa: CASSPLASKNTEAFF

abundance: .
v_gene: TRBV29-1
j_gene: TRBJ2-1
d_gene: TRBD2
CDR3nt: TGCAGCGTGGGGGGGGGTAGCAATGAGCAGTTCTTC
CDR3aa: CSVGGGSNEQFF

abundance: .
v_gene: TRBV7-2
j_gene: TRBJ1-1
d_gene: TRBD1
CDR3nt: TGTGCCAGCAGTCCCGGGACAGGGCCAGCTTTCTTT
CDR3aa: CASSPGTGPAFF

abundance: hyperexpanded
v_gene: TRBV2
j_gene: TRBJ1-6
d_gene: .
CDR3nt: TGTGCCAGTCGAGGGGGTGGTAATTCACCCCTCCACTTT
CDR3aa: CASRGGGNSPLHF

abundance: .
v_gene: TRBV5-5
j_gene: TRBJ2-1
d_gene: .
CDR3nt: TGTGCCAGCAGCTTTGGAGGGTCGACCAATGAGCAGTTCTTC
CDR3aa: CASSFGGSTNEQFF

abundance: .
v_gene: TRBV27
j_gene: TRBJ2-3
d_gene: TRBD2
CDR3nt: TGTGCCAGCAGTTCTCGACTAGCGGGAGAAGATACGCAGTATTTT
CDR3aa: CASSSRLAGEDTQYF

abundance: few
v_gene: TRBV6-5
j_gene: TRBJ2-1
d_gene: .
CDR3nt: TGTGCCAGCAGCACACTAGTTTCGTACAATGAGCAGTTCTTC
CDR3aa: CASSTLVSYNEQFF

abundance: .
v_gene: TRBV5-4
j_gene: TRBJ2-2
d_gene: TRBD1
CDR3nt: TGTGCCAGCAGCTTGGCCCAGGGGGCGAACACCGGGGAGCTGTTTTTT
CDR3aa: CASSLAQGANTGELFF

abundance: few
v_gene: TRBV7-9
j_gene: TRBJ1-2
d_gene: .
CDR3nt: TGTGCCAGCAGCTTAGTGGGAGAGGAGAACTATGGCTACACCTTC
CDR3aa: CASSLVGEENYGYTF

abundance: once
v_gene: TRBV5-1
j_gene: TRBJ2-1
d_gene: TRBD2
CDR3nt: TGCGCCAGCAGCGGCGGGACTAGCGGGGGGCAAGAGCAGTTCTTC
CDR3aa: CASSGGTSGGQEQFF

abundance: .
v_gene: TRBV4-3
j_gene: TRBJ2-7
d_gene: TRBD2
CDR3nt: TGCGCCAGCAGCTTCACTACTGGGCTAGCGGGGGTCAGCTCCTACGAGCAGTACTTC
CDR3aa: CASSFTTGLAGVSSYEQYF

abundance: .
v_gene: TRBV19
j_gene: TRBJ1-1
d_gene: .
CDR3nt: TGTGCCAGTTCCTTAGGGGTAGGGGGCACTGAAGCTTTCTTT
CDR3aa: CASSLGVGGTEAFF

abundance: .
v_gene: TRBV19
j_gene: TRBJ2-3
d_gene: TRBD2
CDR3nt: TGTGCCAGTAGTGTGACTAGCGGTAGTTACGATACGCAGTATTTT
CDR3aa: CASSVTSGSYDTQYF

abundance: .
v_gene: TRBV6-1
j_gene: TRBJ1-4
d_gene: .
CDR3nt: TGTGCCAGCAGTGAAGCTTCGGGGGGGAACGAAAAACTGTTTTTT
CDR3aa: CASSEASGGNEKLFF

abundance: .
v_gene: TRBV2
j_gene: TRBJ1-3
d_gene: .
CDR3nt: TGTGCCAGCAGTTTAGAGGGATTCATATCTGGAAACACCATATATTTT
CDR3aa: CASSLEGFISGNTIYF

abundance: .
v_gene: TRBV27
j_gene: TRBJ2-3
d_gene: .
CDR3nt: TGTGCCAGCAGTTGGAGAGCGGTCACAGATACGCAGTATTTT
CDR3aa: CASSWRAVTDTQYF

abundance: .
v_gene: TRBV7-2
j_gene: TRBJ2-3
d_gene: .
CDR3nt: TGTGCCAGCAGCTTAGTTGGTCAGCGTAGCACAGATACGCAGTATTTT
CDR3aa: CASSLVGQRSTDTQYF

abundance: .
v_gene: TRBV7-9
j_gene: TRBJ1-4
d_gene: .
CDR3nt: TGTGCCAGCAGCTCCCTTTCGGGGTTGGGCGAAAAACTGTTTTTT
CDR3aa: CASSSLSGLGEKLFF

abundance: .
v_gene: TRBV10-3
j_gene: TRBJ1-6
d_gene: TRBD1
CDR3nt: TGTGCCATCACCGACAGGGGAGGCTCACCCCTCCACTTT
CDR3aa: CAITDRGGSPLHF

abundance: .
v_gene: TRBV30
j_gene: TRBJ2-6
d_gene: TRBD1
CDR3nt: TGTGCCTGGAGTAGACAGGGGGACGGGGCCAACGTCCTGACTTTC
CDR3aa: CAWSRQGDGANVLTF

abundance: .
v_gene: TRBV6-6
j_gene: TRBJ1-5
d_gene: TRBD1
CDR3nt: TGTGCCAGCAGCGGACAGGGGGTCAATCAGCCCCAGCATTTT
CDR3aa: CASSGQGVNQPQHF

abundance: .
v_gene: TRBV11-3
j_gene: TRBJ2-4
d_gene: .
CDR3nt: TGTGCCAGCAGCACCGGGGTGGAAAACATTCAGTACTTC
CDR3aa: CASSTGVENIQYF

abundance: .
v_gene: TRBV1
j_gene: TRBJ1-4
d_gene: .
CDR3nt: TGCACCAGCAGCCTGGGACAGGCGGCAACTAATGAAAAACTGTTTTTT
CDR3aa: CTSSLGQAATNEKLFF

abundance: once
v_gene: TRBV4-1
j_gene: TRBJ2-6
d_gene: .
CDR3nt: TGCGCCAGCAGCCAAAGTACAGGAGCCCTCTCCGGGGCCAACGTCCTGACTTTC
CDR3aa: CASSQSTGALSGANVLTF